This TCR beta chain emerged from a study of blood T cells in healthy people across ages. Then a second PCR, running roughly 7 to 11 cycles, was carried out with a sample-barcoded 5' primer and a J-beta primer mix. Each cDNA molecule carried a tag from a template-switch adaptor that contained 12 random nucleotides. TCRdb passed the 5' RACE reads through MiXCR, listing each CDR3 protein once. The table has 630,000 or so distinct CDR3 sequences, about 30% seen once. Notes on the study in general: Long-lived and aged donors differed, with more naive CD4+ cells and higher diversity in the long-lived. Strong correlation linked observed beta diversity and percent naive T cells.

Healthy Caucasians from Russia aged about 6 to 95 served as donors. V shed 5 bases and J shed 3 bases, with 14 bases lying between them. Germline V CDR1 and CDR2: DFQATT, SNEGSKA (reference sequence). This CDR3 contains 14 residues. Points on this clonotype: The antigen is not known.

The receptor was isolated from a woman of 80 years or more in good health. The sequencing sample was made of blood. The V gene is TRBV20-1, the J gene TRBJ1-5; possibly TRBD1 for D (5 bases). As DNA, the CDR3 is TGCAGTGCTCCATCCGGGACCCTCAATCAGCCCCAGCATTTT. It specifies CSAPSGTLNQPQHF.